The clone carrying this T cell receptor beta chain was seen only a few times. Its specificity is unknown. From the reads, TCRdb called clonotypes with MiXCR, one entry per CDR3 protein. The table lists 180,000 or so distinct CDR3 sequences, roughly a sixth of them singletons. This sample stems from a study of T cell repertoires in cytomegalovirus infection. About the study: Indications of both CMV infection and matching HLA type were provided by public TCR beta signatures.

Study-level results: The cumulative frequency of public TCR beta families distinguished individuals who carried CMV together with the relevant HLA.

Germline CDR1 and CDR2: SGHTA and FQGNSA. The V and J ends lost 1 base and 8 bases respectively, with 10 bases between them. The CDR3 extends over 13 amino acids. The sample taken for sequencing was CD8+ T cells from PBMCs. The rearrangement links TRBV7-2 to TRBJ2-3; no clear D. The TCR was taken from a human donor in good health (CMV status not recorded). Some clones in this sample may be carry-over from other donors' samples. The CDR3 nucleotides read TGTGCCAGCAGCTTAGATTGGGGTAGTACGCAGTATTTT. Protein sequence: CASSLDWGSTQYF.